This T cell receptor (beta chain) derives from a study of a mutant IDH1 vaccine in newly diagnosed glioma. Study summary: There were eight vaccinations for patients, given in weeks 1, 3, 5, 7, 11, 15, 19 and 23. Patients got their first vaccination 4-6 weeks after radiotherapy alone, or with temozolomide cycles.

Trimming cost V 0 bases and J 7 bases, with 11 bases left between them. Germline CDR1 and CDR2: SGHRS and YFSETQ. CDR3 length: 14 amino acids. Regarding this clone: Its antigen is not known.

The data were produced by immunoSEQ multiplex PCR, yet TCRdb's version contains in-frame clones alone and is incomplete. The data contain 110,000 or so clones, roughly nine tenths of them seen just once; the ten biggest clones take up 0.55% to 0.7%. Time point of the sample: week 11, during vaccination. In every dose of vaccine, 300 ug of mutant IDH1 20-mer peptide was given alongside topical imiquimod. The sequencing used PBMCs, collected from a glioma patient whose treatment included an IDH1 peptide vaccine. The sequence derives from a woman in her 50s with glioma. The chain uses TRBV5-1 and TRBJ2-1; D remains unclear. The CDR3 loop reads CASSLVGLQNEQFF. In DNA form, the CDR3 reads TGCGCCAGCAGCTTGGTGGGGTTACAAAATGAGCAGTTCTTC.